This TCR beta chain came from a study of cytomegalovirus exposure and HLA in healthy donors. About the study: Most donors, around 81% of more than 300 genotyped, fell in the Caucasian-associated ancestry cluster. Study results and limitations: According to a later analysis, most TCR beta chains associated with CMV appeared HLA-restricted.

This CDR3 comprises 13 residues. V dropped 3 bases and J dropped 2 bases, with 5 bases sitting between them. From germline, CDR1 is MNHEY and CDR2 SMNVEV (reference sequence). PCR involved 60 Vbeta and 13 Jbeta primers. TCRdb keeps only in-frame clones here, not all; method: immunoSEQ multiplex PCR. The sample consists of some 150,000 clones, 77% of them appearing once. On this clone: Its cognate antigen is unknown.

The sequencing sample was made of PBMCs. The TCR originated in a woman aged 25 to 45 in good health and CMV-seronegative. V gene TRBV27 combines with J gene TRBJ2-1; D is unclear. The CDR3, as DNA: TGTGCCAGCAGTTTTGGGCCCTACAATGAGCAGTTCTTC. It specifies CASSFGPYNEQFF.